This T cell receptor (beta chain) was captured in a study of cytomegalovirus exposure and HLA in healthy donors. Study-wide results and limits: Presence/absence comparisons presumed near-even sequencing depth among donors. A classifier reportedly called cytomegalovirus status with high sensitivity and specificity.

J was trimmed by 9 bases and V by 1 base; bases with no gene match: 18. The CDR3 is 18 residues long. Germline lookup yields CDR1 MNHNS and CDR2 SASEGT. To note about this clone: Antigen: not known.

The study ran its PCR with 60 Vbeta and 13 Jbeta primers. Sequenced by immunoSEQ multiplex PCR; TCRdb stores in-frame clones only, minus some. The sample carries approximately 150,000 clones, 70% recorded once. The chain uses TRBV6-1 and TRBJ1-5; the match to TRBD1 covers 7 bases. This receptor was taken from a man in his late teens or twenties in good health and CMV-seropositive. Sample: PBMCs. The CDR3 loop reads CASSEERLEGAVNRPQHF. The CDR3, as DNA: TGTGCCAGCAGTGAAGAGCGGTTGGAGGGGGCGGTTAACCGGCCCCAGCATTTT.